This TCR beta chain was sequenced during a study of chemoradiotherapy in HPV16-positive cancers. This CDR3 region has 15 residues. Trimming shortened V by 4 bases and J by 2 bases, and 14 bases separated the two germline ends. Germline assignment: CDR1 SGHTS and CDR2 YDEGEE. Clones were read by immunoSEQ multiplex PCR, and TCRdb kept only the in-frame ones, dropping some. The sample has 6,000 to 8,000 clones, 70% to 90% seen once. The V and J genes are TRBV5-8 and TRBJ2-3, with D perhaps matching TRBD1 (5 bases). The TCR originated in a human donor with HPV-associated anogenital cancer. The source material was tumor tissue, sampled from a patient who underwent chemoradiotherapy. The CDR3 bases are TGTGCCAGCAGCGTTGGGGCAAGTTTCACAGATACGCAGTATTTT. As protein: CASSVGASFTDTQYF.